The clone carrying this T cell receptor beta chain turned up a few times. As yet, its antigen is unknown. The CDR3 spans 12 residues. Germline V gene sequence: CDR1 DFQATT, CDR2 SNEGSKA (reference sequence). The germline V and J ends were trimmed by 5 bases and 0 bases, with 8 bases remaining between them. The second PCR ran about 6 to 11 cycles with a sample-barcoded 5' primer and J-beta primers. Researchers report that a template-switch adaptor with 12 random nucleotides tagged each cDNA molecule. Using its own MiXCR run on the 5' RACE reads, TCRdb lists one record per CDR3 protein. The sample includes some 1,500,000 distinct CDR3 sequences, 40% to 45% of them seen just once. This entry comes from a study of blood T cells in healthy people across ages. Study-wide results and caveats: PBMCs went unsorted, and a conclusive naive versus antigen-experienced comparison was therefore prevented. As naive T cell percentage varied, TCR beta diversity correlated strongly with it.

Sequenced: blood. The chain employs TRBV20-1 and TRBJ2-7; D may correspond to TRBD1 or TRBD2 (5 bases each). This TCR derives from a woman in her late teens or twenties in good health. This chain's CDR3 is CSAGGNSYEQYF. CDR3 DNA: TGCAGTGCTGGGGGAAACTCCTACGAGCAGTACTTC.